A selection of T cell receptor beta chains follows, all from one sample in a study of cytomegalovirus exposure and HLA in healthy donors. TCRdb's table, derived via immunoSEQ multiplex PCR, lists solely in-frame clones and lacks some. The sample consists of around 130,000 clones, approximately 85% of them appearing once. Sequenced input: PBMCs. The receptor source for this set is a boy younger than 18 in good health and CMV-seronegative. Each CDR3 is given with its conserved first and last residue. Each record gives: J gene, clone size, V gene, D gene, CDR3 protein, CDR3 DNA. A D gene is named only where the DNA matches it firmly. Only part of the rows carry a size: once, few, many, or a class if the clone is expanded.

TRBJ2-7 | NA | TRBV6-5 | TRBD1 | CASSSVREGGFEQYF | TGTGCCAGCAGTTCCGTTCGTGAAGGGGGCTTCGAGCAGTACTTC
TRBJ2-2 | NA | TRBV7-8 | NA | CASSPQIGGRGTGELFF | TGTGCCAGCAGCCCCCAGATTGGGGGAAGGGGGACCGGGGAGCTGTTTTTT
TRBJ1-1 | NA | TRBV2 | NA | CASSERQGNTEAFF | TGTGCCAGCAGTGAAAGGCAGGGGAACACTGAAGCTTTCTTT
TRBJ1-4 | few | TRBV6-1 | TRBD1 | CASRRQGRGEKLFF | TGTGCCAGCAGAAGACAGGGGAGAGGTGAAAAACTGTTTTTT
TRBJ2-7 | NA | TRBV7-2 | NA | CASSLGGPSYEQYF | TGTGCCAGCAGCTTAGGGGGCCCCAGCTACGAGCAGTACTTC
TRBJ1-2 | NA | TRBV19 | NA | CASSIDRGNGYTF | TGTGCCAGTAGTATAGACAGGGGTAATGGCTACACCTTC
TRBJ1-6 | NA | TRBV30 | TRBD1 | CAWSIDRGSPLHF | TGTGCCTGGAGTATCGACAGGGGCTCACCCCTCCACTTT
TRBJ1-1 | NA | TRBV9 | NA | CASSVGQSTEAFF | TGTGCCAGCAGCGTTGGACAGAGCACTGAAGCTTTCTTT
TRBJ1-2 | NA | TRBV10-3 | NA | CAISDDRSYGYTF | TGTGCCATCAGTGACGACAGGTCCTATGGCTACACCTTC
TRBJ1-1 | few | TRBV5-6 | NA | CASSLAVNTEAFF | TGTGCCAGCAGCTTGGCTGTGAACACTGAAGCTTTCTTT
TRBJ2-1 | NA | TRBV29-1 | NA | CSVEQVVEQFF | TGCAGCGTTGAACAGGTGGTTGAGCAGTTCTTC
TRBJ1-3 | NA | TRBV27 | NA | CASSTRDNWGGNTIYF | TGTGCCAGCAGTACCCGGGACAACTGGGGTGGAAACACCATATATTTT
TRBJ2-7 | NA | TRBV15 | NA | CATSRDFPYEQYF | TGTGCCACCAGCAGAGATTTCCCGTACGAGCAGTACTTC
TRBJ2-2 | few | TRBV6-6 | NA | CASSEVGELFF | TGTGCCAGCAGTGAGGTCGGGGAGCTGTTTTTT
TRBJ1-5 | NA | TRBV7-2 | NA | CASSLDAGGNQPQHF | TGTGCCAGCAGCTTAGACGCAGGGGGCAATCAGCCCCAGCATTTT
TRBJ2-3 | NA | TRBV7-9 | TRBD2 | CASSNPDSGREADTQYF | TGTGCCAGCAGCAACCCGGATAGCGGGAGGGAGGCAGATACGCAGTATTTT
TRBJ2-5 | NA | TRBV7-9 | TRBD2 | CASSEGSGSLETQYF | TGTGCCAGCAGCGAGGGAAGCGGGAGTCTGGAGACCCAGTACTTC
TRBJ1-6 | NA | TRBV11-2 | TRBD1 | CASSFQHRGGSPLHF | TGTGCCAGCAGCTTTCAGCACAGGGGAGGCTCACCCCTCCACTTT
TRBJ2-3 | NA | TRBV7-9 | TRBD1 | CASSLVRGQGRGDTQYF | TGTGCCAGCAGCTTAGTTAGGGGACAGGGGAGAGGAGATACGCAGTATTTT
TRBJ2-7 | few | TRBV5-1 | NA | CASSLGTDYEQYF | TGCGCCAGCAGCTTGGGGACAGACTACGAGCAGTACTTC
TRBJ2-3 | once | TRBV10-3 | NA | CAIRDTRWDTQYF | TGTGCCATCAGGGACACTCGTTGGGATACGCAGTATTTT
TRBJ2-5 | once | TRBV20-1 | NA | CSGLVQETQYF | TGCAGTGGACTAGTACAAGAGACCCAGTACTTC
TRBJ1-3 | NA | TRBV5-1 | NA | CASSSGQITGNTIYF | TGCGCCAGCAGCTCAGGACAGATAACTGGAAACACCATATATTTT
TRBJ2-3 | NA | TRBV5-1 | TRBD2 | CASSLEVAGTDTQYF | TGCGCCAGCAGCTTAGAAGTAGCGGGGACAGATACGCAGTATTTT
TRBJ2-7 | NA | TRBV4-3 | TRBD2 | CASSQDISGAEQYF | TGCGCCAGCAGCCAAGATATTAGCGGGGCCGAGCAGTACTTC
TRBJ2-3 | NA | TRBV7-9 | TRBD1 | CASSLDRGLGDTQYF | TGTGCCAGCAGCTTAGACAGGGGGCTTGGAGATACGCAGTATTTT
TRBJ1-1 | NA | TRBV27 | TRBD1 | CASSMGQGAEAFF | TGTGCCAGCAGTATGGGACAGGGGGCTGAAGCTTTCTTT
TRBJ2-7 | NA | TRBV10-3 | TRBD2 | CAISEALTSGRNEQYF | TGTGCCATCAGTGAGGCTTTGACTAGCGGGAGAAACGAGCAGTACTTC
TRBJ2-7 | NA | TRBV6-1 | NA | CASSVGQGNRDEQYF | TGTGCCAGCAGTGTAGGTCAGGGGAATAGGGACGAGCAGTACTTC
TRBJ1-2 | NA | TRBV15 | NA | CATSREGSTIYGYTF | TGTGCCACCAGCAGAGAGGGCAGCACCATCTATGGCTACACCTTC
TRBJ1-1 | NA | TRBV7-6 | TRBD1 | CASSLEGDRPYAEAFF | TGTGCCAGCAGCTTAGAAGGGGACAGGCCGTACGCTGAAGCTTTCTTT
TRBJ2-1 | NA | TRBV19 | TRBD2 | CASSTGLAWRAYNEQFF | TGTGCCAGTAGTACGGGACTAGCGTGGCGAGCCTACAATGAGCAGTTCTTC
TRBJ2-5 | NA | TRBV4-2 | TRBD2 | CASSQPLTSGTETQYF | TGTGCCAGCAGCCAACCCTTAACTAGCGGGACTGAGACCCAGTACTTC
TRBJ2-7 | NA | TRBV6-1 | TRBD2 | CASYLAGGSYEQYF | TGTGCCAGCTACCTAGCGGGGGGCTCCTACGAGCAGTACTTC
TRBJ1-2 | few | TRBV6-6 | TRBD1 | CASRTGAINYGYTF | TGTGCCAGCCGGACAGGGGCTATAAACTATGGCTACACCTTC
TRBJ1-2 | NA | TRBV13 | TRBD1 | CASSLAGTEPYGYTF | TGTGCCAGCAGCTTAGCTGGGACAGAACCCTATGGCTACACCTTC
TRBJ1-3 | NA | TRBV9 | TRBD1 | CASSASGGTGNTIYF | TGTGCCAGCAGCGCATCAGGGGGTACCGGAAACACCATATATTTT
TRBJ2-7 | NA | TRBV9 | TRBD2 | CASSAETGGGTYEQYF | TGTGCCAGCAGCGCCGAGACGGGCGGGGGAACCTACGAGCAGTACTTC
TRBJ2-1 | NA | TRBV15 | NA | CATSGLDRTNNEQFF | TGTGCCACCAGCGGTCTGGACAGGACTAACAATGAGCAGTTCTTC
TRBJ2-7 | NA | TRBV10-3 | NA | CAISGGVYDEQYF | TGTGCCATCAGTGGGGGCGTTTACGACGAGCAGTACTTC
TRBJ2-7 | NA | TRBV5-6 | TRBD2 | CASSLDVGGSYEQYF | TGTGCCAGCAGCTTGGATGTGGGAGGGTCCTACGAGCAGTACTTC
TRBJ2-5 | NA | TRBV5-4 | TRBD2 | CASSLGGTSGRKETQYF | TGTGCCAGCAGCTTGGGGGGGACTAGCGGGAGAAAGGAGACCCAGTACTTC
TRBJ2-7 | NA | TRBV27 | NA | CASSFYSSEQYF | TGTGCCAGCAGTTTTTATTCCTCCGAGCAGTACTTC
TRBJ2-3 | NA | TRBV27 | TRBD2 | CASSLVLAEITDTQYF | TGTGCCAGCAGTTTAGTCCTAGCGGAGATCACAGATACGCAGTATTTT
TRBJ1-2 | NA | TRBV7-8 | TRBD1 | CASSLTGADYGYTF | TGTGCCAGCAGCTTAACAGGGGCTGACTATGGCTACACCTTC
TRBJ1-1 | NA | TRBV7-2 | NA | CASIVPGNTEAFF | TGTGCCAGCATCGTACCAGGGAACACTGAAGCTTTCTTT
TRBJ2-2 | NA | TRBV7-9 | NA | CASSFGPINTGELFF | TGTGCCAGCAGCTTTGGCCCAATAAACACCGGGGAGCTGTTTTTT
TRBJ2-3 | NA | TRBV15 | NA | CATSRKERVEGTDTQYF | TGTGCCACCAGCAGAAAAGAGCGGGTCGAAGGAACAGATACGCAGTATTTT
TRBJ1-1 | NA | TRBV7-2 | TRBD1 | CASRYMGQLNTEAFF | TGTGCCAGCAGGTACATGGGACAGCTGAACACTGAAGCTTTCTTT
TRBJ2-7 | once | TRBV4-3 | NA | CASSQGVGAYEQYF | TGCGCCAGCAGCCAAGGCGTAGGGGCCTACGAGCAGTACTTC
TRBJ2-1 | NA | TRBV5-4 | TRBD2 | CASRSSGGALKQFF | TGTGCCAGCAGGTCTAGCGGGGGGGCCTTAAAACAGTTCTTC
TRBJ1-4 | NA | TRBV7-9 | NA | CASSLAQEKLFF | TGTGCCAGCAGCTTAGCGCAAGAGAAACTGTTTTTT